Listed here are 25 T cell receptor beta chains from one sample, sequenced in a study of T cells expressing NK-cell markers. TCRdb reprocessed the 5' RACE reads, keeping one entry per CDR3 protein, no DNA. The ten top clones account for 5.2%, within a sample of about 380,000 distinct CDR3 sequences. Sequencing was performed on blood T cells: a sorted CD56 or NKG2C T cell subset, CD4+ or CD8+ T cells, or bulk PBMC T cells (not recorded which). The receptors were sampled from a man aged 18-70 years in good health.

The chain recombines TRBV7-2 with TRBJ2-6; TCRdb's D call, TRBD2, is unchecked because there is no DNA. CDR1 is SGHTA and CDR2 is FQGNSA in the germline V gene. CDR3 length: 16 amino acids. CDR3 residues: CASSRFVGAGANVLTF.

This chain connects TRBV25-1 to TRBJ2-7; TCRdb picks TRBD1, but there is no DNA to check that call. This CDR3 region has 15 residues. CDR1 and CDR2 (germline): MGHDK, SYGVNS. CDR3 sequence: CASSESQGVNYEQYF.

The gene calls are TRBV7-8 and TRBJ2-7; TCRdb outputs TRBD1, but without DNA this stays unchecked. The CDR3 covers 15 residues. In germline, CDR1 is SGHVS, CDR2 FQNEAQ. The CDR3 loop reads CASSTGFPARDEQYF.

The CDR3 sequence: CASSLGQGPAHEQYF. The rearrangement links TRBV11-2 to TRBJ2-7; the D gene TCRdb calls, TRBD1, cannot be checked with no DNA. This CDR3 region has 15 residues. Germline V gene lookup returns CDR1 SGHAT and CDR2 FQNNGV. The full variable domain, with the rest looked up from reference TRBV11-2 and TRBJ2-7, is EAGVAQSPRYKIIEKRQSVAFWCNPISGHATLYWYQQILGQGPKLLIQFQNNGVVDDSQLPKDRFSAERLKGVDSTLKIQPAKLEDSAVYLCASSLGQGPAHEQYFGPGTRLTVT.

The chain links TRBV25-1 to TRBJ1-6; TCRdb returns TRBD1, unconfirmable since there is no DNA. Germline CDR1 reads MGHDK; CDR2 reads SYGVNS. The length of the CDR3 is 15 residues. The CDR3 spells CASSEGDRVNSPLHF. Full variable domain (outside the CDR3, taken from reference TRBV25-1 and TRBJ1-6): EADIYQTPRYLVIGTGKKITLECSQTMGHDKMYWYQQDPGMELHLIHYSYGVNSTEKGDLSSESTVSRIRTEHFPLTLESARPSHTSQYLCASSEGDRVNSPLHFGNGTRLTVT.

The chain recombines TRBV6-1 with TRBJ2-5; TCRdb gives TRBD1 as the D gene, but with no DNA this cannot be confirmed. The CDR3 runs 16 residues. Germline V gives CDR1 MNHNS, CDR2 SASEGT. CDR3 sequence: CASSVRLPWRGETQYF.

The chain combines TRBV12-3 or TRBV12-4 with TRBJ2-1; TCRdb's D gene call, TRBD1, goes unchecked for lack of DNA. CDR3 size: 14 residues. Here the CDR3 reads CASSLAGGPFVRFF.

V is TRBV6-5 and J is TRBJ2-3; TCRdb designates TRBD1, a call that cannot be tested without DNA. The CDR3 runs to 16 residues. Germline CDR1 is MNHEY and CDR2 is SVGAGI. The CDR3 reads CASRVTRWGSTDTQYF.

The chain has TRBV7-2 and TRBJ2-7; as DNA is missing, the TRBD1 call by TCRdb cannot be tested. The CDR3 extends over 16 amino acids. Germline-derived CDR1 and CDR2 are SGHTA and FQGNSA. CDR3 amino acids: CASSHQGTGERREQYF. The whole variable domain, filled in from reference TRBV7-2 and TRBJ2-7, reads GAGVSQSPSNKVTEKGKDVELRCDPISGHTALYWYRQSLGQGLEFLIYFQGNSAPDKSGLPSDRFSAERTGGSVSTLTIQRTQQEDSAVYLCASSHQGTGERREQYFGPGTRLTVT.

V usage is TRBV5-4 and J usage is TRBJ2-3. The CDR3 length is 13 residues. Germline CDR1 and CDR2: SGHNT and YYREEE (reference sequence). The CDR3 loop is CASSLPPTDTQYF.

This chain joins TRBV7-9 and TRBJ2-2; TCRdb returns TRBD1, unconfirmable since there is no DNA. CDR1 is SEHNR and CDR2 is FQNEAQ in the germline V gene (reference sequence). There are 14 residues in the CDR3. CDR3 loop: CASSLGQYAGELFF.

The CDR3 sequence is CSAADRTNQPQHF. J is TRBJ1-5 and V is TRBV20-1; the D call from TCRdb, TRBD1, cannot be confirmed without DNA. Germline V gene lookup returns CDR1 DFQATT and CDR2 SNEGSKA (reference sequence). CDR3 length equals 13 residues.

This chain uses TRBV29-1 with TRBJ1-2. Per germline, CDR1 SQVTM and CDR2 ANQGSEA. This CDR3 has 12 residues. The CDR3 spells CSVRWENYGYTF.

The chain's CDR3 is CASSLGRLAGGPDTQYF. The V and J genes are TRBV11-3 and TRBJ2-3; checking the TCRdb D call of TRBD2 is not possible without DNA. The CDR3 runs 17 residues. CDR1 is SGHNT, CDR2 YENEEA, per germline.

This sequence joins TRBV6-2 or TRBV6-3 and TRBJ2-7; TCRdb's D call, TRBD1, is unchecked because there is no DNA. Per germline, CDR1 MNHEY and CDR2 SVGEGT. CDR3 length: 16 amino acids. The CDR3 loop reads CASSDPESQGGNEQYF.

This chain links TRBV3-1 with TRBJ2-1; lacking DNA, the TRBD2 call made by TCRdb goes unchecked. The germline V gene encodes CDR1 LGHDT and CDR2 YNNKEL (reference sequence). CDR3 length: 14 amino acids. The CDR3 loop is CASRTSGAGNEQFF.

The chain employs TRBV3-1 and TRBJ2-2; there is no DNA to check the TCRdb D call of TRBD1. Per the germline V gene, CDR1 is LGHDT and CDR2 is YNNKEL (reference sequence). This CDR3 comprises 16 residues. The CDR3 sequence is CASSQDGQGRSGELFF.

This chain joins TRBV3-1 and TRBJ2-2. This CDR3 spans 14 amino acids. Germline V gene data show CDR1 as LGHDT and CDR2 as YNNKEL (reference sequence). CDR3 protein: CASSRVLNTGELFF.

The gene calls are TRBV29-1 and TRBJ2-7; the D gene TCRdb calls, TRBD1, cannot be checked with no DNA. Germline V lookup: CDR1 SQVTM, CDR2 ANQGSEA. The CDR3 is 15 amino acids. The CDR3 reads CSVVMAGLVPGEQYF.

The rearrangement uses TRBV6-5 and TRBJ1-4; TCRdb picks TRBD1, but there is no DNA to check that call. Germline-derived CDR1 and CDR2 are MNHEY and SVGAGI. The CDR3 extends over 16 amino acids. The chain's CDR3 is CASSYRGSFRNEKLFF.

The V gene is TRBV2, the J gene TRBJ2-2; the TCRdb D gene call, TRBD2, has no DNA to confirm it. Germline CDR1 and CDR2: SNHLY and FYNNEI. The CDR3 consists of 15 residues. This CDR3 reads CASKGGGPGTGELFF.

V and J are TRBV27 and TRBJ2-1; the TRBD1 assignment by TCRdb is unverifiable without DNA. The CDR3 has 14 amino acids. CDR1 and CDR2 from the germline V gene are MNHEY and SMNVEV (reference sequence). This CDR3 is CASRTPGGANEQFF.

The chain couples TRBV21-1 to TRBJ1-2; the TCRdb call, TRBD1, lacks DNA for checking. TRBV21-1 is a pseudogene segment. This CDR3 region has 14 residues. The CDR3 region is CASRGTGERYGYTF.

This chain connects TRBV11-1 to TRBJ2-7. This CDR3 is 14 amino acids long. The germline CDR1 and CDR2 sequences are SGHAT and FQDESV (reference sequence). CDR3 in amino acids: CASSFSQSSYEQYF.

The J gene is TRBJ2-7, the V gene TRBV14; TCRdb returns TRBD1, unconfirmable since there is no DNA. The CDR3 contains 16 residues. Germline V gene sequence: CDR1 SGHDN, CDR2 FVKESK. CDR3 sequence reads: CASSLLGQGPSYEQYF.